Below are 20 T cell receptor beta chains sequenced from a single sample in a study of tumor-infiltrating lymphocytes in primary liver carcinoma. Each 20-30 mg portion of unsorted bulk tissue served as the source for co-extraction of RNA and DNA. TCR beta cDNA was reverse-transcribed from 450 to 500 ng of total RNA. The reaction used a constant-region primer and ProtoScript II reverse transcriptase. The TCR beta library was amplified through three nested multiplex PCR rounds in a modified ARM-PCR procedure. The two initial PCR rounds, nine to eleven cycles each, used TRBV1-TRBV30 forward and C-beta reverse primers. TCRdb passed the multiplex PCR reads through MiXCR, listing each CDR3 protein once. The table lists about 99,000 distinct CDR3 sequences, around 63% of them singletons. The sequenced sample was liver tumor tissue from sampling region 5. Subset given: tumor region T5, tumor centre. The source is a woman aged 55-75 years with primary liver carcinoma and hepatitis B virus infection.

Note on this clonotype: The junction differs from germline at one of its ends, possibly a read error. CDR3 in amino acids: CVSRRTGSPTGANVLTF. In DNA form, the CDR3 reads TGTGTCAGCAGAAGGACAGGCTCCCCTACCGGGGCCAACGTCCTGACTTTC. This chain connects TRBV12-3 or TRBV12-4 to TRBJ2-6; 7 bases agree with TRBD1. The CDR3 extends over 17 amino acids.

Regarding this clonotype: Mismatch with germline at one junction end may stem from a read error. The chain employs TRBV6-1 and TRBJ2-6; a weak D match, TRBD1 (5 bases). Germline lookup yields CDR1 MNHNS and CDR2 SASEGT. The CDR3 covers 14 residues. CDR3 sequence reads: CASSDSSGANVLSF. The CDR3 nucleotides are TGTGCCAGCAGTGACAGCTCTGGGGCCAACGTCCTCTCTTTC.

As regards this clonotype: Being one base from a much bigger clone, this may be a read error. The chain links TRBV6-1 to TRBJ2-2; no clear D gene. The CDR3 contains 15 residues. The germline V gene encodes CDR1 MNHNS and CDR2 SASEGT. The CDR3 loop reads CAGSENPGNTGELFF. For the CDR3, the DNA is TGTGCCGGCAGTGAAAACCCGGGGAACACCGGGGAGCTGTTTTTT.

Notes on this clonotype: A read error may produce the germline difference seen at one junction end. This rearrangement joins TRBV11-3 to TRBJ2-1; D possibly matches TRBD1 or TRBD2 (6 bases each). Germline loops: CDR1 SGHNT, CDR2 YENEEA. The CDR3 is 13 amino acids. CDR3 nucleotide sequence: TGTGCCAGCAATACCGGGGGCTACAATGAGCAGTTTTTC. Translation gives CASNTGGYNEQFF.

This clonotype was seen at least ten times. At one of its ends the junction is not consistent with the germline gene, which may arise from a read error. The J gene is TRBJ2-2, the V gene TRBV10-2; possible D gene TRBD2, 6 bases. The CDR3 has 14 amino acids. The V gene's germline CDR1 is WSHSY and CDR2 SAAADI. CDR3 protein: CASRTYRNTGGLFF. CDR3 DNA: TGCGCCAGCAGAACCTATAGGAACACCGGGGGGCTGTTTTTT.

Turning to this clonotype: This likely comes from a read error, as the CDR3 has no conserved phenylalanine or tryptophan at its end. The chain joins TRBV4-1 to TRBJ2-1, with D unresolved. V lost 0 bases and J lost 0, with 12 bases in between. Germline values: CDR1 MGHRA, CDR2 YSYEKL. CDR3 size: 17 residues. This CDR3 reads CASSQDLGGSSYNEQFL. The CDR3 nucleotides read TGCGCCAGCAGCCAAGATTTAGGTGGAAGCTCCTACAATGAGCAGTTCTTA.

On this clonotype itself: A much larger clone differs by one base, so this may be a read error. The chain is built from TRBV7-9 and TRBJ2-7; D remains unclear. The closer fit of TRBJ2-1 to the DNA end suggests the J call may be wrong. The CDR3 contains 13 residues. Germline V gene lookup returns CDR1 SEHNR and CDR2 FQNEAQ (reference sequence). As DNA, the CDR3 is TGTGCCAGCAGCCCCAACCTCCCGTACGAGCAGTTCTTC. It specifies CASSPNLPYEQFF.

Turning to this clonotype: The CDR3 does not close with the conserved phenylalanine or tryptophan, likely indicating a read error. The V and J genes are TRBV28 and TRBJ1-5; maybe TRBD1 (5 bases). This CDR3 is built from 13 residues. CDR1 and CDR2 (germline): MDHEN, SYDVKM. The V end lost 9 bases, the J end lost 0 bases, and 9 bases lay between the germline ends. The DNA for the CDR3 is TGTGCCAGTGGGGGGTTTAGCAATCAGCCCCAGCATTTA. Amino acid sequence: CASGGFSNQPQHL.

This clonotype was seen more than once but under ten times. The chain joins TRBV5-1 to TRBJ2-1, with TRBD2 matching over 10 bases. This CDR3 is built from 14 residues. Germline loops: CDR1 SGHRS, CDR2 YFSETQ. V trimming: 6 bases; J trimming: 9 bases; junction bases outside the gene matches: 9. DNA for the CDR3: TGCGCCAGCAAAAGCGGGAGGGCCGAGGGTGAGCAGTTCTTC. Its protein is CASKSGRAEGEQFF.

The genes are TRBV29-1 and TRBJ2-5, with 9 bases that match TRBD2. Germline V gene data show CDR1 as SQVTM and CDR2 as ANQGSEA. There are 15 residues in the CDR3. The CDR3 sequence: CNVSGRYSDLETQYF. The CDR3 DNA is TGCAACGTCAGCGGGAGGTACTCCGATTTGGAAACCCAGTACTTC.

To note about this clonotype: No conserved phenylalanine or tryptophan is present at the end of the CDR3, so a read error is the likely explanation. V and J are TRBV6-4 and TRBJ2-5, with TRBD2 matching over 8 bases. The CDR3 spans 15 residues. Germline loops: CDR1 MRHNA, CDR2 SNTAGT. DNA for the CDR3: TGTGCCAGCAATGAGAGGGCGGGGGGCCAAGAAACCCAGTACATC. Translated, it gives CASNERAGGQETQYI.

In its sample, this clonotype was seen many times. A read error may account for a junction end that differs from germline. V and J are TRBV6-6 and TRBJ1-2, with D uncertain. From germline, CDR1 is MNHNY and CDR2 SVGAGI (reference sequence). This CDR3 has 14 amino acids. As DNA, the CDR3 is TGTGCCAGCAGTTACTCGCACGGCACCTATGGCCACACCTTC. Protein product: CASSYSHGTYGHTF.

Note on this clonotype: This may arise from a read error, as a much more abundant clone is one base away. The CDR3 region is CVSSRLVPYEQYF. CDR3 sequence (DNA): TGTGTCAGCAGCCGACTTGTTCCCTACGAGCAGTACTTC. This chain joins TRBV5-8 and TRBJ2-7; D unresolved. This CDR3 is built from 13 residues. Germline CDR1 reads SGHTS; CDR2 reads YDEGEE.

Concerning this clonotype itself: The germline gene is not matched at one end of the junction; a read error may be the cause. The chain links TRBV11-2 to TRBJ2-1, with TRBD2 as a possible D gene (5 bases). The CDR3 spans 14 residues. CDR1 and CDR2 from the germline V gene are SGHAT and FQNNGV. CDR3 region: CARSLRLAFNEQFF. CDR3 DNA sequence: TGTGCCAGGAGCTTACGGCTAGCCTTCAATGAGCAGTTCTTC.

V and J are TRBV14 and TRBJ2-7; 10 bases are shared with TRBD2. V lost 4 bases and J lost 6; bases outside the gene matches: 3. CDR3 length: 13 amino acids. Germline V gene lookup returns CDR1 SGHDN and CDR2 FVKESK. The CDR3 DNA reads as TGTGCCAGCAGCCCTAGACTAGCGGGCGAGCAGTACTTC. The encoded protein is CASSPRLAGEQYF.

For this clonotype: One end of the junction varies from germline; a read error may be responsible. CDR3 residues: CASSRRLAGGPGGEQFF. The CDR3 DNA reads as TGTGCAAGCAGCAGGAGACTAGCGGGAGGGCCGGGGGGTGAACAGTTCTTC. The chain employs TRBV11-2 and TRBJ2-1, with 14 positions matching TRBD2. This CDR3 is built from 17 residues. Germline CDR1 and CDR2: SGHAT and FQNNGV.

This clonotype was detected many times. For the CDR3, the DNA is TGTGCCAGCAGCTTCCCGGGAGTAATCACAGATACGCAGTATTTT. It yields the protein CASSFPGVITDTQYF. This chain connects TRBV7-9 to TRBJ2-3, with D possibly being TRBD2 (6 bases). Germline V CDR1 and CDR2: SEHNR, FQNEAQ (reference sequence). The CDR3 consists of 15 residues. Trimming left V 3 bases short and J 2 bases short, with 12 bases between.

For this clonotype: A junction end diverges from the germline sequence, so it may reflect a read error. This chain connects TRBV12-3 or TRBV12-4 to TRBJ1-1; D remains ambiguous. CDR3 size: 16 residues. CDR3 nucleotides: TGTGCCAGCAGCCGACCCACCGGGGTTGAGGTTCGTGAAGCCTTCTTT. Protein sequence: CASSRPTGVEVREAFF.

This clonotype was picked up one time. This may be a read error: a much more frequent sequence differs by one nucleotide. No conserved phenylalanine or tryptophan is present at the end of the CDR3, so a read error is the likely explanation. The chain is built from TRBV7-8 and TRBJ2-1; D call uncertain. The CDR3 extends over 14 amino acids. V was cut by 3 bases and J by 0 bases, with 6 bases left in between. CDR1 is SGHVS, CDR2 FQNEAQ, per germline. The DNA of the CDR3 is TGTGCCAGCAGCTTTGGTGGCTCCTACAATGAGCAGTTCCTC. Its translation: CASSFGGSYNEQFL.

This chain links TRBV6-5 with TRBJ2-1; the match to TRBD2 covers 12 bases. V gave up 7 bases and J gave up 10 bases; unmatched junction bases: 14. CDR1 and CDR2 (germline): MNHEY, SVGAGI. The CDR3 has 16 amino acids. The CDR3 region is CASKETSGSRGNEQFF. The CDR3 coding sequence is TGTGCCAGCAAGGAGACTAGCGGGAGCCGTGGGAACGAGCAGTTCTTC.